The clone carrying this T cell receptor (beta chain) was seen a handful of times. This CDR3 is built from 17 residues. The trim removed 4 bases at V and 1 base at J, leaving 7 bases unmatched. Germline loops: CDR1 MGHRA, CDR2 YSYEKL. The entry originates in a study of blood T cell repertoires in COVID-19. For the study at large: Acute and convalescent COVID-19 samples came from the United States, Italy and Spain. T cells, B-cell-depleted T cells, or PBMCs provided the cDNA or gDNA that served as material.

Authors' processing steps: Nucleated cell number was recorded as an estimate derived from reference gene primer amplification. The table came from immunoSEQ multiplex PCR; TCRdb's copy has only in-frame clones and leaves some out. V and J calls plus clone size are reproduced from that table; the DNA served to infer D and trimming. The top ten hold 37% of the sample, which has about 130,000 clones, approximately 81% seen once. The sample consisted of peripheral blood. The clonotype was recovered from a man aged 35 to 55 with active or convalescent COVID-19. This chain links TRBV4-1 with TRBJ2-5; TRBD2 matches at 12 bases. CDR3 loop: CASSRQVLAGGQETQYF. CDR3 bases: TGCGCCAGCAGCCGACAAGTACTAGCGGGGGGCCAAGAGACCCAGTACTTC.